A few counts support the clone carrying this T cell receptor (beta chain). What it binds is not known. Time point: patch test 1, 2 weeks after DPC sensitization. Treatment defined: therapeutic diphenylcyclopropenone sensitization with weekly scalp DPC. These data belong to a study of human T cells and chemical hapten exposure. Unique molecular identifiers were attached to individual cDNA molecules within the library. One entry per CDR3 protein results from TCRdb running MiXCR on the RACE reads. The table records 150,000 to 200,000 distinct CDR3 sequences, roughly 15% of them present only once. V gave up 5 bases and J gave up 8 bases; unmatched junction bases: 13. In germline, CDR1 is SGHNT, CDR2 YENEEA. The CDR3 spans 16 residues. Overall study findings and caveats: Relative to controls, expanded TCRs formed significantly more large CDR3 similarity clusters.

The starting material was whole blood, obtained in connection with sensitization to the hapten diphenylcyclopropenone (DPC). This TCR derives from a woman younger than 45 with alopecia areata. Some clones in this sample may be carry-over from other donors' samples. This chain joins TRBV11-3 and TRBJ2-1; 9 bases line up with TRBD2. The chain's CDR3 is CASSPRFGGGADEQFF. The CDR3 coding sequence is TGTGCCAGCAGCCCCCGCTTTGGCGGGGGGGCCGATGAGCAGTTCTTC.